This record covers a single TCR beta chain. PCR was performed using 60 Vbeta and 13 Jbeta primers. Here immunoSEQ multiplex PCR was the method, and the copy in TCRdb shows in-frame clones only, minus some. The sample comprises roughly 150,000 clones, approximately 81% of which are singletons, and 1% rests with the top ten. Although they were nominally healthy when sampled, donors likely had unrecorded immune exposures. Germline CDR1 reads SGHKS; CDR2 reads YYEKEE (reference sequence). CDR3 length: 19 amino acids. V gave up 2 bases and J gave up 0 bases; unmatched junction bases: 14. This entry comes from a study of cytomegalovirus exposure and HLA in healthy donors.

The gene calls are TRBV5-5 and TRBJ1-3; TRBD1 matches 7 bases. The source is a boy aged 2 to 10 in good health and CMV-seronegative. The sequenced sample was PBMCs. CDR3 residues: CASSLLARDSDISGNTIYF. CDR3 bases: TGTGCCAGCAGCTTATTGGCCCGGGACAGCGATATCTCTGGAAACACCATATATTTT.